Below are 13 T cell receptor beta chains sequenced from a single sample in a study of T cells after yellow fever vaccination. TCRdb re-called the 5' RACE reads through MiXCR, storing one row per CDR3 protein. Here the sample spans about 630,000 distinct CDR3 sequences, roughly an eighth being singletons. The material sequenced was PBMCs, taken on the day of the yellow fever booster vaccination. The receptor set was obtained from a man aged 25-40 years who received the YFV17D yellow fever vaccine.

This clonotype was detected ten times or more. This chain joins TRBV15 and TRBJ2-7, with a possible D match to TRBD1 (5 bases). The ends were cut back, 0 bases at V and 7 bases at J, with 10 bases in the middle. The CDR3 runs to 13 residues. Per germline, CDR1 LNHNV and CDR2 YYDKDF (reference sequence). The CDR3: CATSRDIGDEQYF. The CDR3 DNA sequence: TGTGCCACCAGCAGAGATATAGGGGATGAGCAGTACTTC.

This clonotype appeared a few times. V usage is TRBV20-1 and J usage is TRBJ2-6; possibly TRBD2 for D (7 bases). V lost 3 bases and J 0 bases, leaving 15 bases between the germline ends. CDR3 length: 17 amino acids. The germline CDR1 and CDR2 sequences are DFQATT and SNEGSKA (reference sequence). This CDR3 is CSARGASGASGANVLTF. The CDR3 DNA reads as TGCAGTGCTAGGGGGGCTAGCGGCGCCTCTGGGGCCAACGTCCTGACTTTC.

The DNA for the CDR3 is TGTGCCAGCAGCTACCCCCCTACAACGAACACTGAAGCTTTCTTT. This encodes CASSYPPTTNTEAFF. The rearrangement uses TRBV7-9 and TRBJ1-1; D unresolved. Trimming shortened V by 4 bases and J by 1 base, and 13 bases separated the two germline ends. CDR3 length: 15 residues. Looked up from germline, CDR1 is SEHNR and CDR2 is FQNEAQ (reference sequence).

The CDR3 loop is CATRAGGAEKLFF. The CDR3 nucleotides are TGTGCCACACGGGCAGGGGGCGCGGAAAAACTGTTTTTT. This chain connects TRBV7-9 to TRBJ1-4; TRBD1 aligns across 8 bases. The ends lost 10 bases at V and 8 bases at J; junction bases unmatched: 9. Per germline, CDR1 SEHNR and CDR2 FQNEAQ (reference sequence). This CDR3 spans 13 amino acids.

The chain carries TRBV20-1 and TRBJ1-4, with TRBD1 identical over 8 bases. This CDR3 comprises 15 residues. Germline CDR1 DFQATT, CDR2 SNEGSKA (reference sequence). Losses at the gene ends were 5 bases for V and 0 bases for J; bases not matched to a gene: 5. CDR3: CSAGQGVTTNEKLFF. CDR3 DNA: TGCAGTGCTGGACAGGGAGTGACAACTAATGAAAAACTGTTTTTT.

The J gene is TRBJ1-5, the V gene TRBV5-1; unclear D gene. The length of the CDR3 is 17 residues. Trimming pared 0 bases from V and 2 bases from J, leaving 15 bases between. Germline-derived CDR1 and CDR2 are SGHRS and YFSETQ. CDR3 loop: CASSLDSWKARNQPQHF. CDR3 DNA sequence: TGCGCCAGCAGCTTGGATAGCTGGAAAGCCCGCAATCAGCCCCAGCATTTT.

The rearrangement uses TRBV15 and TRBJ2-5; D remains ambiguous. Trimming took 2 bases from V and 4 from J, leaving 8 bases between them. Germline CDR1 and CDR2: LNHNV and YYDKDF (reference sequence). This CDR3 is built from 13 residues. The CDR3 here is CATSRSKAETQYF. The DNA for the CDR3 is TGTGCCACCAGCAGATCAAAGGCAGAGACCCAGTACTTC.

The chain employs TRBV20-1 and TRBJ1-5; D call uncertain. Germline-derived CDR1 and CDR2 are DFQATT and SNEGSKA (reference sequence). Trimming cost V 4 bases and J 4 bases, with 11 bases left between them. The CDR3 consists of 13 residues. The CDR3 reads CSAKGGENQPQHF. The CDR3 region has the DNA TGCAGTGCTAAAGGCGGGGAAAATCAGCCCCAGCATTTT.

A few counts support this clonotype. This chain links TRBV30 with TRBJ2-1, with D maybe TRBD1 (6 bases). The V end lost 0 bases, the J end lost 4 bases, and 10 bases lay between the germline ends. Germline V gene lookup returns CDR1 GTSNPN and CDR2 SVGIG (reference sequence). The CDR3 is 14 amino acids. The CDR3 spells CAWSVRTVYNEQFF. The CDR3 bases are TGTGCCTGGAGTGTACGGACAGTTTACAATGAGCAGTTCTTC.

This clonotype was seen repeatedly, ten times or more. V gene TRBV7-8 combines with J gene TRBJ2-2; no reliable D call. Trimming took off 1 base at V and 4 bases at J, with 4 bases between the two ends. CDR1 and CDR2 from the germline V gene are SGHVS and FQNEAQ. The CDR3 extends over 13 amino acids. The DNA of the CDR3 is TGTGCCAGCAGCTTAGTTCCCACCGGGGAGCTGTTTTTT. Translation gives CASSLVPTGELFF.

The chain links TRBV20-1 to TRBJ2-2; 8 nucleotides agree with TRBD2. The length of the CDR3 is 14 residues. In germline, CDR1 is DFQATT, CDR2 SNEGSKA (reference sequence). After removal of 4 bases from V and 7 bases from J, the junction contained 8 bases not matched to a gene. The CDR3 region is CSAISGTIHGELFF. CDR3 DNA: TGCAGTGCTATTAGCGGGACTATCCACGGGGAGCTGTTTTTT.

This clonotype was detected only a few times. The V call is TRBV7-3, the J call TRBJ2-5; D perhaps matches TRBD1 (5 bases). V lost 2 bases to trimming and J lost 5 bases, with 12 bases between them. The germline V gene has CDR1 SGHTA and CDR2 FQGTGA. The CDR3 has 14 residues. As DNA, the CDR3 is TGTGCCAGCAGCTTATCAGGGCTCGACGAGACCCAGTACTTC. It encodes CASSLSGLDETQYF.

Only one count was recorded for this clonotype. One end of the junction varies from germline; a read error may be responsible. The chain employs TRBV20-1 and TRBJ2-3; TRBD1 matches 7 bases. In germline, CDR1 is DFQATT, CDR2 SNEGSKA (reference sequence). This CDR3 is 17 amino acids long. This CDR3 reads CCARSETGATFGDTQYF. DNA of the CDR3: TGCTGTGCTAGATCTGAAACAGGGGCCACCTTCGGAGATACGCAGTATTTT.